Listed here are 4 T cell receptor beta chains from one sample, sequenced in a study of CD8+CD57+ T cells in acquired aplastic anemia. Genomic DNA templated the TCR beta VDJ and CDR3 profiling. TCRdb analysed the reads with MiXCR anew, one entry per CDR3 protein. The table has hundreds of thousands of distinct CDR3 sequences, 60% to 80% seen once. Sequenced sample: sorted CD4+, CD8+, or CD8+CD57+ T cells (not recorded which) from PBMCs. All receptors come from a human donor in good health, serving as a control.

In regard to this clonotype: A junction end diverges from the germline sequence, so it may reflect a read error. The chain links TRBV9 to TRBJ1-1; no definite D call. This CDR3 is 13 amino acids long. Germline CDR1 SGDLS, CDR2 YYNGEE. In DNA, the CDR3 is TGTGCCAGCAGCCCACGACTAGCGGGCAATGAGCAGTTT. Protein sequence: CASSPRLAGNEQF.

The V call is TRBV7-3, the J call TRBJ1-1; no clear D. The CDR3 has 14 residues. Germline V CDR1 and CDR2: SGHTA, FQGTGA. V was cut by 2 bases and J by 3 bases, with 10 bases left in between. The chain's CDR3 is CASSLYPADTEAFF. The CDR3, as DNA: TGTGCCAGCAGCTTATATCCCGCGGACACTGAAGCTTTCTTT.

The count of this clonotype is one. The chain links TRBV7-2 to TRBJ1-1; D is uncertain. The germline V gene has CDR1 SGHTA and CDR2 FQGNSA. Trimming stripped 5 bases from V and 3 bases from J, with 16 bases between. CDR3 length: 15 amino acids. The CDR3 bases are TGTGCCAGCAGCCGAGACCCTACGAGGGACACTGAAGCTTTCTTT. This translates into CASSRDPTRDTEAFF.

The chain has TRBV12-5 and TRBJ1-1; no firm D call. Trimming removed 5 bases at V and 4 bases at J, with 14 bases between. Germline assignment: CDR1 LGHNT and CDR2 FRNRAP. This CDR3 has 14 amino acids. The CDR3 region is CASGPNSLSTEAFF. CDR3 nucleotide sequence: TGTGCTAGTGGTCCTAATAGCCTGAGCACTGAAGCTTTCTTT. Drawing the rest from reference TRBV12-5 and TRBJ1-1, the complete variable domain is DARVTQTPRHKVTEMGQEVTMRCQPILGHNTVFWYRQTMMQGLELLAYFRNRAPLDDSGMPKDRFSAEMPDATLATLKIQPSEPRDSAVYFCASGPNSLSTEAFFGQGTRLTVV.